Listed here are 10 T cell receptor beta chains from one sample, sequenced in a study of vaccination effects on CD4 cells after COVID-19. Some clones are missing from TCRdb's copy, which holds only in-frame ones; the method was immunoSEQ multiplex PCR. The table records 35,000 to 50,000 clones, around 70% of them present only once. Their antigens are not known. Within the ViraFEST assay, antigen-specific CD4+ T cells underwent expansion with viral peptide pools prior to sequencing. The culture ran for 10 days before CD4+ T cells were isolated. Nucleocapsid antibodies were negative in the vaccine recipients, who had never had SARS-CoV-2 infection. Specimen: CD4+ T cells from PBMCs cultured with HCoV-OC43 spike peptides, collected before COVID-19 vaccination. The subset denotes: HCoV-OC43 spike overlapping peptide pool stimulation. The receptors originated from a human donor who received a COVID-19 vaccine.

The V call is TRBV28, the J call TRBJ1-2, with TRBD1 matching 10 bases. Looked up from germline, CDR1 is MDHEN and CDR2 is SYDVKM. With V trimmed by 7 bases and J by 4 bases, 3 bases remained unmatched. This CDR3 spans 13 amino acids. CDR3 region: CASTGQGVYGYTF. In DNA, the CDR3 is TGTGCCAGCACTGGACAGGGGGTCTATGGCTACACCTTC.

V is TRBV6-5 and J is TRBJ1-2; D is undetermined. The V and J ends lost 9 bases and 3 bases respectively, with 14 bases between them. The CDR3 sequence is 13 residues long. CDR1 and CDR2 from the germline V gene are MNHEY and SVGAGI. For the CDR3, the DNA is TGTGCCAGTCATGGAGGCAGCGACTATGGCTACACCTTC. It is translated as CASHGGSDYGYTF.

This sequence joins TRBV18 and TRBJ2-3, with TRBD1 identical over 8 bases. The germline V gene encodes CDR1 KGHSH and CDR2 LQKENI. V shed 3 bases and J 10 bases; nucleotides not matched to a gene: 6. This CDR3 region has 13 residues. The CDR3 coding sequence is TGTGCCAGCTCACCTCCGGACAGGGCAGCGCAGTATTTT. It encodes CASSPPDRAAQYF.

This clone appeared a few times. The chain couples TRBV5-1 to TRBJ2-2; D remains unclear. The germline V gene has CDR1 SGHRS and CDR2 YFSETQ. Trimming stripped 7 bases from V and 0 bases from J, with 10 bases between. The CDR3 runs to 14 residues. The chain's CDR3 is CASRADPNTGELFF. CDR3 nucleotide sequence: TGCGCCAGCCGGGCGGACCCGAACACCGGGGAGCTGTTTTTT.

CDR3 sequence: CASSRGANEKLFF. CDR3 DNA: TGTGCCAGCAGTAGAGGGGCTAATGAAAAACTGTTTTTT. V and J are TRBV12-3 or TRBV12-4 and TRBJ1-4, with D perhaps matching TRBD1 (5 bases). Trimming stripped 5 bases from V and 3 bases from J, with 7 bases between. The CDR3 sequence is 13 residues long.

This chain uses TRBV5-1 with TRBJ2-3, with 9 bases matching TRBD2. The CDR3 is made up of 16 amino acids. The trim removed 3 bases at V and 2 bases at J, leaving 7 bases unmatched. Germline loops: CDR1 SGHRS, CDR2 YFSETQ. CDR3 DNA sequence: TGCGCCAGCAGCTCTAAAGCGGGGGGCCTCACAGATACGCAGTATTTT. Its translation is CASSSKAGGLTDTQYF.

Here the CDR3 reads CASSLAGGQNYEQYF. In nucleotides, the CDR3 is TGTGCCAGCAGCTTGGCGGGGGGACAGAACTACGAGCAGTACTTC. V and J are TRBV5-4 and TRBJ2-7, with D possibly being TRBD1 or TRBD2 (7 bases each). The CDR3 sequence is 15 residues long. Germline CDR1 and CDR2: SGHNT and YYREEE (reference sequence). V lost 0 bases to trimming and J lost 3 bases, with 13 bases between them.

The chain has TRBV3-1 (or the pseudogene TRBV3-2) and TRBJ1-1; no reliable D call. The length of the CDR3 is 15 residues. CDR1 is LGHDT and CDR2 is YNNKEL in the germline V gene (reference sequence). V lost 3 bases to trimming and J lost 1 base, with 12 bases between them. CDR3 loop: CASSQPPGQNTEAFF. DNA of the CDR3: TGTGCCAGCAGCCAGCCCCCGGGCCAGAACACTGAAGCTTTCTTT.

This clone was recorded once. The J gene is TRBJ1-3, the V gene TRBV4-2, with D unclear. Per germline, CDR1 LGHNA and CDR2 YNFKEQ. V was cut by 0 bases and J by 0 bases, with 9 bases left in between. There are 16 residues in the CDR3. Written as DNA, the CDR3 is TGTGCCAGCAGCCAAGATATTGGTGACTCTGGAAACACCATATATTTT. It encodes CASSQDIGDSGNTIYF.

The chain carries TRBV11-2 and TRBJ2-1; D is ambiguous. Germline-derived CDR1 and CDR2 are SGHAT and FQNNGV. The ends were cut back, 0 bases at V and 7 bases at J, with 4 bases in the middle. This CDR3 is 12 amino acids long. CDR3 nucleotide sequence: TGTGCCAGCAGCTTAGAGCGAAATGAGCAGTTCTTC. This sequence encodes CASSLERNEQFF. Variable domain in full (rest from reference TRBV11-2 and TRBJ2-1): EAGVAQSPRYKIIEKRQSVAFWCNPISGHATLYWYQQILGQGPKLLIQFQNNGVVDDSQLPKDRFSAERLKGVDSTLKIQPAKLEDSAVYLCASSLERNEQFFGPGTRLTVL.